This T cell receptor beta chain was recorded in a study of blood T cell repertoires in COVID-19. Only in-frame clones appear in the TCRdb table, and some are missing; sequencing was by immunoSEQ multiplex PCR. Among about 160,000 clones listed, about 80% were seen once. This TCR was sampled from a man aged 55 to 70 with acute or convalescent COVID-19. Source material: peripheral blood.

CDR3 protein: CASSRTGNEQYF. The CDR3 DNA sequence: TGTGCCAGCAGCCGGACAGGGAACGAGCAGTACTTC. J is TRBJ2-7 and V is TRBV3-1 (or the pseudogene TRBV3-2); TRBD1 matches 8 bases. The CDR3 sequence is 12 residues long. V lost 4 bases and J lost 5; bases outside the gene matches: 1. In germline, CDR1 is LGHDT, CDR2 YNNKEL (reference sequence).